This T cell receptor beta chain is drawn from a study of cytomegalovirus exposure and HLA in healthy donors. Note on this clone: What it binds is not known.

Study-wide results and caveats: TCR beta V segments were, for the most part, productive about 87% or about 30% of the time in an earlier analysis. Some TCR beta chains (roughly 160 of them) were listed as cytomegalovirus-associated.

The PCR used 60 Vbeta and 13 Jbeta primers. Repertoires were generated with immunoSEQ multiplex PCR, while TCRdb's copy carries only in-frame clones and drops some. This sample yields about 180,000 clones, of which around 80% are seen a single time; 1.5% to 2% belongs to the top ten. The specimen sequenced was PBMCs. The receptor comes from a man between 18 and 35 years old in good health and CMV-seronegative.

The DNA of the CDR3 is TGTGCCAGCAGCCCGGCACGGGATAACTATGGCTACACCTTC. Translating it yields CASSPARDNYGYTF. The gene calls are TRBV5-4 and TRBJ1-2; D remains unclear. The germline V gene has CDR1 SGHNT and CDR2 YYREEE (reference sequence). With 4 bases removed from V and 1 base from J, the gap between germline ends came to 11 bases. CDR3 size: 14 residues.